Listed here is a single T cell receptor (beta chain). Its antigen is undetermined. The data were produced by immunoSEQ multiplex PCR, yet TCRdb's version contains in-frame clones alone and is incomplete. The table records around 450,000 clones, roughly nine tenths of them present only once. The data belong to a study of Ad26.COV2.S vaccination and SARS-CoV-2 variants. Study-wide findings and caveats: TCR breadth and depth estimates may have understated total T cell responses.

Germline V lookup: CDR1 MNHEY, CDR2 SMNVEV (reference sequence). Trimming removed 6 bases at V and 0 bases at J, with 11 bases between. The CDR3 consists of 14 residues. Treatment indicated: some 20 received Ad26.COV2.S at low or high dose, single or two shots; several received placebo; per-sample allocation not given. At day 63 after the first vaccine or placebo injection, samples were drawn. A Boston donor was an adult aged 18-55 years. The chain couples TRBV27 to TRBJ1-1, with D possibly matching TRBD1 (5 bases). This specimen consisted of peripheral blood, obtained in a trial of Ad26.COV2.S vaccine versus placebo. The clonotype originates from a person aged 18 to 65 who received the Ad26.COV2.S COVID-19 vaccine or a placebo. The CDR3 loop is CASSAGFMNTEAFF. CDR3 nucleotide sequence: TGTGCCAGCAGCGCAGGGTTTATGAACACTGAAGCTTTCTTT.